The 12 T cell receptor beta chains listed next were all sequenced from one sample in a study of blood T cell repertoires in COVID-19. The data were produced by immunoSEQ multiplex PCR, yet TCRdb's version contains in-frame clones alone and is incomplete. The sample shows about 150,000 clones, under 80% of them seen only once. Sequenced: peripheral blood. These receptor sequences come from a man in his 60s with acute or convalescent COVID-19.

V is TRBV6-6 and J is TRBJ1-5; D is undetermined. This CDR3 comprises 14 residues. Trimming removed 6 bases at V and 3 bases at J, with 12 bases between. Looked up from germline, CDR1 is MNHNY and CDR2 is SVGAGI (reference sequence). CDR3 amino acids: CASSPGDFNQPQHF. The CDR3 bases are TGTGCCAGCAGCCCCGGGGATTTCAATCAGCCCCAGCATTTT.

The chain has TRBV5-1 and TRBJ1-3, with TRBD1 as a possible D gene (5 bases). Trimming cost V 5 bases and J 3 bases, with 15 bases left between them. Germline V gene data show CDR1 as SGHRS and CDR2 as YFSETQ. This CDR3 spans 15 amino acids. The CDR3 DNA sequence: TGCGCCAGCAGGGCAGACCCAGGGTATGGAAACACCATATATTTT. As protein: CASRADPGYGNTIYF.

The chain links TRBV6-5 to TRBJ1-3, with 7 bases fitting TRBD1. CDR1 and CDR2 (germline): MNHEY, SVGAGI. The CDR3 spans 12 residues. The V segment lost 8 bases and the J segment 7 bases; nucleotides outside the gene matches: 5. The CDR3 DNA reads TGTGCCAGCGGGACAGAAGGGAACACCATATATTTT. Encoded protein: CASGTEGNTIYF.

This chain uses TRBV12-5 with TRBJ2-5; 11 positions agree with TRBD2. V shed 5 bases, J shed 5 bases, and the junction held 7 bases outside the gene matches. The CDR3 is 15 residues long. Germline V gene data show CDR1 as LGHNT and CDR2 as FRNRAP. CDR3 loop: CASGLASGGWETQYF. The CDR3 DNA reads as TGTGCTAGTGGTCTAGCTAGCGGGGGGTGGGAGACCCAGTACTTC.

The genes are TRBV27 and TRBJ2-4; 7 nucleotides line up with TRBD2. Germline V gene sequence: CDR1 MNHEY, CDR2 SMNVEV (reference sequence). The CDR3 is 14 amino acids. Losses at the gene ends were 3 bases for V and 4 bases for J; bases not matched to a gene: 3. CDR3 in DNA: TGTGCCAGCAGTTTTCAAGCGGGGAAAAACATTCAGTACTTC. It codes for CASSFQAGKNIQYF.

This clone was observed at least ten times. The rearrangement links TRBV7-9 to TRBJ1-1; 8 bases map to TRBD1. The V segment lost 1 base and the J segment 5 bases; nucleotides outside the gene matches: 6. Per germline, CDR1 SEHNR and CDR2 FQNEAQ (reference sequence). The CDR3 is made up of 15 amino acids. CDR3 sequence: CASSLEAGGRTEAFF. The CDR3 nucleotides are TGTGCCAGCAGCTTAGAGGCAGGGGGCCGGACTGAAGCTTTCTTT.

This clone was recorded many times. The CDR3 region is CSADGGQETQYF. For the CDR3, the DNA is TGCAGCGCCGACGGAGGGCAAGAGACCCAGTACTTC. This chain joins TRBV29-1 and TRBJ2-5; a possible D gene is TRBD2 (6 bases). This CDR3 spans 12 amino acids. Trimming removed 7 bases from V and 2 bases from J, with 11 bases in between. CDR1 is SQVTM, CDR2 ANQGSEA, per germline.

The chain has TRBV7-9 and TRBJ2-5; TRBD2 agrees at 9 bases. The CDR3 is 15 amino acids. J lost 3 bases, V lost 1 base, and 3 bases had no gene match. Germline CDR1 and CDR2: SEHNR and FQNEAQ (reference sequence). CDR3 loop: CASSLGSSGKETQYF. The CDR3 region has the DNA TGTGCCAGCAGCTTAGGGTCTAGCGGGAAAGAGACCCAGTACTTC.

This sequence joins TRBV6-4 and TRBJ2-2, with D possibly being TRBD2 (5 bases). The V gene lost 0 bases and the J gene lost 5 bases, with 13 bases spanning the gap. Germline V gene data show CDR1 as MRHNA and CDR2 as SNTAGT. The length of the CDR3 is 16 residues. The CDR3 protein is CASSDSSGSSTGELFF. The CDR3 DNA sequence: TGTGCCAGCAGTGACTCGAGTGGGAGCTCTACCGGGGAGCTGTTTTTT.

The V and J genes are TRBV4-1 and TRBJ2-7, with D possibly TRBD1 on 6 matching bases. V was pared by 6 bases and J by 3 bases, with 18 bases between. The CDR3 is 15 residues long. Germline CDR1 is MGHRA and CDR2 is YSYEKL. The CDR3 sequence: CASSFLGGSGYEQYF. Written as DNA, the CDR3 is TGCGCCAGCAGTTTTCTAGGGGGTAGTGGCTACGAGCAGTACTTC.

This chain connects TRBV11-2 to TRBJ2-3, with 12 bases matching TRBD2. The germline CDR1 and CDR2 sequences are SGHAT and FQNNGV. The CDR3 is made up of 18 amino acids. Trimming removed 6 bases from V and 0 bases from J; junction bases left unmatched: 10. The chain's CDR3 is CASSRLAGAGASTDTQYF. The CDR3 coding sequence is TGTGCCAGCAGTCGACTAGCGGGAGCTGGTGCCAGCACAGATACGCAGTATTTT.

This clone showed up many times. The chain combines TRBV5-1 with TRBJ2-3; 10 bases are shared with TRBD2. Germline assignment: CDR1 SGHRS and CDR2 YFSETQ. This CDR3 spans 17 amino acids. V lost 0 bases and J lost 3; bases outside the gene matches: 7. In DNA, the CDR3 is TGCGCCAGCAGCTTGGCCGCGATAGCGGGAGGTACAGATACGCAGTATTTT. Its protein product is CASSLAAIAGGTDTQYF.